The clone carrying this TCR beta chain came up many times. Its matching antigen is unknown. The CDR3 consists of 17 residues. Germline CDR1 is LNHDA and CDR2 is SQIVND (reference sequence). Trimming took 6 bases from V and 1 from J; bases not matched to a gene: 7. This entry is derived from a study of T-cell reconstitution after alpha-beta-depleted transplantation in children. Study-level findings and limits: Surviving recipient cells, namely T cells and thymic progenitors, were the source of high day-60 TCRbeta diversity in some patients. The authors attributed T-cell counts and diversity one year after transplant mostly to newly produced T cells. Approximately two months post-transplant, alpha-beta T cells reportedly originated from several hundred expanded graft clones.

Unique molecular identifiers were incorporated during preparation of the TCRbeta library. TCRdb itself ran the PCR reads through MiXCR, one entry per CDR3 protein. The repertoire holds around 670,000 distinct CDR3 sequences, with around 13% as singletons. This chain uses TRBV19 with TRBJ2-2; 11 nucleotides line up with TRBD2. The sequence derives from a girl aged 2-10 years with congenital amegakaryocytic thrombocytopenia, due to receive a stem cell transplant. Sequences were derived from PBMCs, sampled before TCRalphabeta/CD19-depleted stem cell transplant. This chain's CDR3 is CASSRLAGTMNTGELFF. The CDR3 nucleotides are TGTGCCAGTAGCAGACTAGCGGGAACGATGAACACCGGGGAGCTGTTTTTT.